This T cell receptor (beta chain) was sequenced in a study of blood T cells in healthy people across ages. CDR3 size: 11 residues. V was shortened by 4 bases and J by 6 bases, with 7 bases between the two germline ends. A J-beta primer mix and a sample-barcoded 5' primer were used in a second PCR of about 7 to 12 cycles. TCRdb fed the 5' RACE reads into MiXCR, producing one record per CDR3 protein. The sample gives roughly 1.5 million distinct CDR3 sequences, 35% to 45% of which show up once; less than 5% is in the top ten. The chain employs TRBV12-3 or TRBV12-4 and TRBJ2-7; perhaps D is TRBD1 or TRBD2 (5 bases each). This TCR was sampled from a woman aged 18 to 35 in good health. The specimen sequenced was blood. The CDR3 DNA follows: TGTGCCAGCAGTTACGGGACCGAGCAGTACTTC. It translates to CASSYGTEQYF.